Shown below are 28 T cell receptor beta chains from a single sample sequenced in a study of monozygotic twins with cystic fibrosis. Measured with immunoSEQ multiplex PCR; TCRdb has only the in-frame clones, and not every one. This table holds 14,000 or so clones, approximately 92% found once. Sequenced material: blood. The receptors stem from a girl aged 2 to 10 with cystic fibrosis.

V is TRBV27 and J is TRBJ2-3; 10 bases line up with TRBD1. The germline V gene has CDR1 MNHEY and CDR2 SMNVEV (reference sequence). This CDR3 is built from 16 residues. V was clipped by 5 bases and J by 0 bases; unmatched bases: 5. CDR3 amino acids: CASSPGGQGSTDTQYF. CDR3 nucleotide sequence: TGTGCCAGCAGTCCAGGGGGACAGGGGAGCACAGATACGCAGTATTTT.

This chain's CDR3 is CASSLEWGRNQPQHF. In nucleotides, the CDR3 is TGTGCCAGCAGCTTAGAATGGGGGCGGAATCAGCCCCAGCATTTT. The chain joins TRBV7-2 to TRBJ1-5; TRBD1 might be the D (6 bases). In germline, CDR1 is SGHTA, CDR2 FQGNSA. The CDR3 spans 15 residues. V lost 1 base and J 4 bases, leaving 11 bases between the germline ends.

This CDR3 reads CASSVDLQAYEQYF. Here the CDR3 DNA reads TGTGCCAGCAGCGTAGACCTGCAGGCCTACGAGCAGTACTTC. This rearrangement joins TRBV4-2 to TRBJ2-7, with D unresolved. This CDR3 contains 14 residues. Trimming cost V 5 bases and J 2 bases, with 13 bases left between them. Germline loops: CDR1 LGHNA, CDR2 YNFKEQ.

The chain couples TRBV6-5 to TRBJ2-7; 13 bases are shared with TRBD2. Germline CDR1 reads MNHEY; CDR2 reads SVGAGI. J gave up 3 bases and V 5 bases, and 4 bases lay outside the gene matches. CDR3 length equals 15 residues. DNA for the CDR3: TGTGCCAGCAGTCGGACTAGCGGGGGTATCTACGAGCAGTACTTC. It is translated as CASSRTSGGIYEQYF.

This chain connects TRBV7-2 to TRBJ2-7; D perhaps matches TRBD1 (6 bases). Trimming took off 3 bases at V and 2 bases at J, with 14 bases between the two ends. Germline CDR1 reads SGHTA; CDR2 reads FQGNSA. The CDR3 covers 15 residues. The CDR3 region has the DNA TGTGCCAGCAGCTTTCTGGGGGCCGCGCCCTACGAGCAGTACTTC. It encodes CASSFLGAAPYEQYF.

This clone was found once. V is TRBV6-6 and J is TRBJ1-3, with a tentative D call TRBD1 (6 bases). CDR1 is MNHNY and CDR2 is SVGAGI in the germline V gene (reference sequence). Between the trimmed V and J ends, which lost 5 bases and 7 bases, there was a span of 15 bases. The CDR3 runs 14 residues. CDR3 loop: CASSTTGSVNTIYF. In DNA, the CDR3 is TGTGCCAGCAGTACAACAGGGTCGGTGAACACCATATATTTT.

The CDR3 coding sequence is TGCGCCAGCAGGGCGCAGGGGCATGGCGAGACCCAGTACTTC. Protein sequence: CASRAQGHGETQYF. The chain carries TRBV10-2 and TRBJ2-5; D possibly corresponds to TRBD1 (6 bases). Germline lookup yields CDR1 WSHSY and CDR2 SAAADI. V lost 6 bases and J lost 5, with 16 bases in between. The CDR3 sequence is 14 residues long.

V gene TRBV6-1 combines with J gene TRBJ2-2; D is ambiguous. V gave up 4 bases and J gave up 3 bases, with 18 bases separating them. This CDR3 is built from 17 residues. Germline V CDR1 and CDR2: MNHNS, SASEGT. This chain's CDR3 is CASSANGRNPDTGELFF. DNA for the CDR3: TGTGCCAGCAGTGCGAACGGCCGGAACCCGGACACCGGGGAGCTGTTTTTT.

The chain links TRBV5-5 to TRBJ1-1; D unclear. Deletions cut 0 bases from V and 0 bases from J, with 3 bases between. Germline V gene data show CDR1 as SGHKS and CDR2 as YYEKEE (reference sequence). This CDR3 is 13 amino acids long. The CDR3 spells CASSLGLNTEAFF. The CDR3 DNA sequence: TGTGCCAGCAGCTTGGGACTGAACACTGAAGCTTTCTTT.

The chain is built from TRBV4-1 and TRBJ2-7, with 11 bases matching TRBD2. Germline V gene sequence: CDR1 MGHRA, CDR2 YSYEKL. V lost 4 bases, J lost 6 bases, and 2 bases stayed unmatched. This CDR3 is 13 amino acids long. CDR3 bases: TGCGCCAGCAGCCGACTAGCGGGAACCGAGCAGTACTTC. Residues: CASSRLAGTEQYF.

The rearrangement uses TRBV25-1 and TRBJ2-1; tentative D call: TRBD1 (5 bases). The ends were cut back, 9 bases at V and 3 bases at J, with 15 bases in the middle. The CDR3 has 14 residues. CDR1 and CDR2 (germline): MGHDK, SYGVNS. This chain's CDR3 is CASLKGQSYNEQFF. In DNA, the CDR3 is TGTGCCAGTCTTAAGGGGCAGAGCTACAATGAGCAGTTCTTC.

This sequence joins TRBV7-8 and TRBJ1-5; 8 positions match TRBD1. The CDR3 consists of 15 residues. The V gene end was trimmed by 0 bases and the J gene end by 7 bases; junction bases not matched to a gene: 5. CDR1 is SGHVS, CDR2 FQNEAQ, per germline. The CDR3 region has the DNA TGTGCCAGCAGCTTAGCTGGACAGGGCTTGCAGCCCCAGCATTTT. This gives the protein CASSLAGQGLQPQHF.

The V and J genes are TRBV30 and TRBJ2-5, with 10 nucleotides matching TRBD2. There are 15 residues in the CDR3. The germline CDR1 and CDR2 sequences are GTSNPN and SVGIG (reference sequence). V lost 0 bases, J lost 3 bases, and 4 bases stayed unmatched. In nucleotides, the CDR3 is TGTGCCTGGAGTGTACGAGCGGGGGGGAAAGAGACCCAGTACTTC. Protein product: CAWSVRAGGKETQYF.

V usage is TRBV28 and J usage is TRBJ2-5, with 10 bases fitting TRBD2. The CDR3 runs 20 residues. The V gene's germline CDR1 is MDHEN and CDR2 SYDVKM. Unmatched junction bases numbered 22, after V lost 4 bases and J lost 5 bases. The CDR3 sequence is CASSWTTSSASGSDLETQYF. For the CDR3, the DNA is TGTGCCAGCAGTTGGACCACAAGCTCGGCTAGCGGGAGTGATTTGGAGACCCAGTACTTC.

This clone was found once. The rearrangement uses TRBV7-2 and TRBJ2-7; perhaps TRBD1 as D (5 bases). The CDR3 covers 15 residues. The V and J ends lost 5 bases and 0 bases respectively, with 14 bases between them. Germline V lookup: CDR1 SGHTA, CDR2 FQGNSA. DNA of the CDR3: TGTGCCAGCAGCCGAGCAGCAGGGTTCTCCTACGAGCAGTACTTC. Its translation: CASSRAAGFSYEQYF.

The chain recombines TRBV25-1 with TRBJ2-7; possible D gene TRBD1, 5 bases. V was shortened by 2 bases and J by 2 bases, with 7 bases between the two germline ends. This CDR3 is built from 13 residues. The germline V gene encodes CDR1 MGHDK and CDR2 SYGVNS. CDR3 DNA sequence: TGTGCCAGCAGTGAACCAGGGACCTACGAGCAGTACTTC. Translating gives CASSEPGTYEQYF.

The chain couples TRBV6-6 to TRBJ1-2; D unclear. Germline V gene lookup returns CDR1 MNHNY and CDR2 SVGAGI (reference sequence). The CDR3 has 12 amino acids. The V end was cut by 4 bases, the J end by 8 bases, with 11 bases between. The CDR3 protein is CASSFVPSGYTF. The CDR3 DNA follows: TGTGCCAGCAGTTTCGTCCCCTCCGGCTACACCTTC.

CDR3 DNA sequence: TGCGCCAGCTCTCGCGGATTATCCTACGAGCAGTACTTC. Protein product: CASSRGLSYEQYF. The rearrangement links TRBV5-1 to TRBJ2-7; the D is unclear. Germline CDR1 is SGHRS and CDR2 is YFSETQ. The ends were cut back, 7 bases at V and 1 base at J, with 12 bases in the middle. The CDR3 loop spans 13 amino acids.

The chain combines TRBV5-1 with TRBJ1-2; D might be TRBD1 (5 bases). The germline gives CDR1 SGHRS, CDR2 YFSETQ. This CDR3 has 15 amino acids. The ends were cut back, 0 bases at V and 7 bases at J, with 16 bases in the middle. Here the CDR3 DNA reads TGCGCCAGCAGCTTGGTTCAGGGATCCTTCGGTGGCTACACCTTC. It encodes CASSLVQGSFGGYTF.

The chain has TRBV19 and TRBJ1-4; D is unresolved. Germline CDR1 LNHDA, CDR2 SQIVND (reference sequence). Trimming stripped 6 bases from V and 9 bases from J, with 23 bases between. The CDR3 sequence is 16 residues long. The CDR3, as DNA: TGTGCCAGTAGATACGGCCAGCCTCGCGAGGTTAAAAAACTGTTTTTT. This translates into CASRYGQPREVKKLFF.

This chain links TRBV7-9 with TRBJ2-1; TRBD2 matches 13 bases. The germline CDR1 and CDR2 sequences are SEHNR and FQNEAQ (reference sequence). The ends lost 5 bases at V and 10 bases at J; junction bases unmatched: 8. The CDR3 runs to 15 residues. As DNA, the CDR3 is TGTGCCAGCAGCCCAGGGACTAGCGGGGAAAAAGAGCAGTTCTTC. Its translation is CASSPGTSGEKEQFF.

The chain carries TRBV19 and TRBJ2-1; 8 positions agree with TRBD2. From germline, CDR1 is LNHDA and CDR2 SQIVND (reference sequence). The CDR3 runs to 18 residues. Trimming removed 0 bases from V and 8 bases from J; junction bases left unmatched: 15. The CDR3 sequence: CASSIDHPLSGSRDEQFF. CDR3 nucleotide sequence: TGTGCCAGTAGTATAGATCATCCGTTGAGCGGGAGTAGGGATGAGCAGTTCTTC. The full variable domain, in which reference TRBV19 and TRBJ2-1 provide the parts outside the CDR3, is DGGITQSPKYLFRKEGQNVTLSCEQNLNHDAMYWYRQDPGQGLRLIYYSQIVNDFQKGDIAEGYSVSREKKESFPLTVTSAQKNPTAFYLCASSIDHPLSGSRDEQFFGPGTRLTVL.

V usage is TRBV18 and J usage is TRBJ2-5, with D possibly being TRBD2 (6 bases). Germline V gene lookup returns CDR1 KGHSH and CDR2 LQKENI. CDR3 length equals 16 residues. V was shortened by 4 bases and J by 2 bases, with 17 bases between the two germline ends. The CDR3 loop is CASSRSRRDTQETQYF. In nucleotides, the CDR3 is TGTGCCAGCTCACGGAGTAGGCGGGATACGCAAGAGACCCAGTACTTC.

This sequence joins TRBV5-6 and TRBJ2-3, with 12 positions matching TRBD2. The V segment lost 0 bases and the J segment 2 bases; nucleotides outside the gene matches: 7. The CDR3 is 18 residues long. Germline lookup yields CDR1 SGHDT and CDR2 YYEEEE. The CDR3 reads CASSLESSGRGNTDTQYF. The CDR3 bases are TGTGCCAGCAGCTTGGAGTCTAGCGGGAGGGGAAACACAGATACGCAGTATTTT.

The chain links TRBV28 to TRBJ1-1, with TRBD1 matching over 8 bases. Per the germline V gene, CDR1 is MDHEN and CDR2 is SYDVKM. Trimming cost V 7 bases and J 5 bases; bases outside gene matches: 15. The CDR3 consists of 16 residues. In nucleotides, the CDR3 is TGTGCCAGCACCCTGGAGGACTACAGGGGGGTAACTGAAGCTTTCTTT. It is translated as CASTLEDYRGVTEAFF.

The chain links TRBV5-1 to TRBJ2-1; possibly TRBD2 for D (6 bases). Trimming left V 8 bases short and J 4 bases short, with 16 bases between. Germline lookup yields CDR1 SGHRS and CDR2 YFSETQ. The CDR3 loop spans 14 amino acids. This CDR3 reads CASGGADYYNEQFF. CDR3 sequence (DNA): TGCGCCAGTGGGGGAGCGGACTATTACAATGAGCAGTTCTTC. Based on the CDR3 plus reference TRBV5-1 and TRBJ2-1, the full variable domain is KAGVTQTPRYLIKTRGQQVTLSCSPISGHRSVSWYQQTPGQGLQFLFEYFSETQRNKGNFPGRFSGRQFSNSRSEMNVSTLELGDSALYLCASGGADYYNEQFFGPGTRLTVL.

The chain carries TRBV10-2 and TRBJ1-1; TRBD1 matches 7 bases. The CDR3 sequence is 14 residues long. Germline CDR1 WSHSY, CDR2 SAAADI. The trim removed 3 bases at V and 1 base at J, leaving 2 bases unmatched. CDR3 sequence reads: CASSDWTGNTEAFF. The CDR3 DNA reads TGCGCCAGCAGTGACTGGACAGGGAACACTGAAGCTTTCTTT.

Here the CDR3 reads CAWSIPPVGTEAFF. The CDR3, as DNA: TGTGCCTGGAGTATTCCCCCCGTGGGCACTGAAGCTTTCTTT. The chain carries TRBV30 and TRBJ1-1; D gene ambiguous. The V and J ends lost 2 bases and 4 bases respectively, with 14 bases between them. Germline loops: CDR1 GTSNPN, CDR2 SVGIG (reference sequence). The length of the CDR3 is 14 residues.